The 17 T cell receptor beta chains listed next were all sequenced from one sample in a study of tissue T cells after allogeneic stem cell transplantation. Generated by immunoSEQ multiplex PCR, the TCRdb table keeps only in-frame clones and is missing some. The top ten clones hold roughly 0.7% of a sample with approximately 47,000 clones, about 73% of them seen once. Sequenced material: sorted cells pooled from one or two spleens. The receptors were gathered from a pool of C57BL/6 mice in good health.

About this clone itself: The listed genes are named as in mouse. The read ends 1 residue early relative to the CDR3; the germline J gene fills the gap. The sample contains more than one DNA sequence encoding this CDR3. The chain recombines TRBV1 with TRBJ2-2; 7 bases map to TRBD2. Germline loops: CDR1 NSQYPW, CDR2 LRSPGD (reference sequence). The CDR3 contains 14 residues. V was clipped by 4 bases and J by 2 bases; unmatched bases: 1. Incomplete CDR3 DNA: TGCACCTGCAGTGTGACTGGGAACACCGGGCAGCTCTAC. It translates to CTCSVTGNTGQLY. The full CDR3 protein reads CTCSVTGNTGQLYF.

In the case of this clone: The gene names here belong to mouse. The CDR3 end falls 1 residue outside the read, so it is completed with the germline J gene. The rearrangement joins TRBV12-1 to TRBJ2-7; weak D call: TRBD1 (7 bases). The ends were cut back, 1 base at V and 4 bases at J, with 16 bases in the middle. Germline values: CDR1 SGHSN, CDR2 HYEKVE. The CDR3 runs to 15 residues. The covered CDR3 bases are TGTGCCAGCTCTCTAAATGGAGGGGGCTATTATGAACAGTAC. Protein: CASSLNGGGYYEQY. The whole CDR3 reads CASSLNGGGYYEQYF.

Of note for this clone: Genes and germline are mouse. The read halts 1 residue ahead of the CDR3 end, with the missing end drawn from the germline J gene. The chain combines TRBV26 with TRBJ2-7; D remains ambiguous. The CDR3 is 12 residues long. Germline CDR1 KGHPV, CDR2 FQNQEV (reference sequence). The ends were cut back, 4 bases at V and 0 bases at J, with 4 bases in the middle. CDR3 DNA (partial): TGTGCCAGCAGTCCGAGCTCCTATGAACAGTAC. Translation gives CASSPSSYEQY. The whole CDR3 protein reads CASSPSSYEQYF.

Remarks on this clone: Germline and genes here are mouse. The read halts 1 residue ahead of the CDR3 end, with the missing end drawn from the germline J gene. V gene TRBV13-2 combines with J gene TRBJ2-1, with TRBD2 matching 10 bases. The CDR3 consists of 15 residues. Trimming cost V 3 bases and J 1 base; bases outside gene matches: 1. Germline V CDR1 and CDR2: NNHNN, SYGAGS (reference sequence). The DNA read from the CDR3 is TGTGCCAGCGGTGCGACTGGGGGGAACTATGCTGAGCAGTTC. It yields the protein CASGATGGNYAEQF. The CDR3, in full, reads CASGATGGNYAEQFF.

Worth noting for this clone: Any gene name here is a mouse gene name. The read comes to an end 1 residue before the CDR3 does, leaving the germline J gene to fill in the end. J is TRBJ1-4 and V is TRBV19, with a possible D match to TRBD1 (6 bases). The V gene lost 5 bases and the J gene lost 6 bases, with 11 bases spanning the gap. Germline V CDR1 and CDR2: FNHDT, SITEND (reference sequence). The CDR3 is 13 amino acids. The CDR3 bases that were read are TGTGCCAGCAGGATTACAGGGTACGAAAGATTATTT. As protein: CASRITGYERLF. The whole CDR3 reads CASRITGYERLFF. Using reference TRBV19 and TRBJ1-4 for the parts outside the CDR3, the full variable domain is GGIITQTPKFLIGQEGQKLTLKCQQNFNHDTMYWYRQDSGKGLRLIYYSITENDLQKGDLSEGYDASREKKSSFSLTVTSAQKNEMAVFLCASRITGYERLFFGHGTKLSVL.

This clone was picked up a small number of times. Genes and germline come from the mouse. The read terminates 1 residue ahead of where the CDR3 ends, so the germline J gene completes it. The rearrangement links TRBV19 to TRBJ2-7, with 9 bases lining up with TRBD1. CDR1 FNHDT and CDR2 SITEND come from the germline V gene (reference sequence). Trimming at V came to 0 bases and at J to 7 bases, leaving 2 bases not matched to a gene. The CDR3 covers 13 residues. The CDR3 spells CASSIGDRGEQYF. Incomplete CDR3 DNA: TGTGCCAGCAGTATAGGAGACAGGGGGGAACAGTAC.

With respect to this clone: The genes and germline here are from mouse. CDR3 bases read: TGTGCCAGCAGTCCAGGCAGTAGTGCAGAAACGCTGTAT. Protein: CASSPGSSAETLY. The full CDR3 sequence reads CASSPGSSAETLYF. This chain joins TRBV26 and TRBJ2-3; D is unresolved. The read is 1 residue too short to cover the CDR3 end, so that end is filled in from the germline J gene. Germline V lookup: CDR1 KGHPV, CDR2 FQNQEV (reference sequence). The CDR3 consists of 14 residues. Trimming cost V 4 bases and J 0 bases, with 8 bases left between them.

Concerning this clone itself: Each gene name is a mouse one. The read terminates 1 residue ahead of where the CDR3 ends, so the germline J gene completes it. The chain uses TRBV19 and TRBJ1-3; D may be TRBD1 (5 bases). CDR3 length: 15 amino acids. Trimming pared 2 bases from V and 0 bases from J, leaving 9 bases between. The germline V gene encodes CDR1 FNHDT and CDR2 SITEND (reference sequence). CDR3 bases read: TGTGCCAGCAGTATCCCAGGGATTTCTGGAAATACGCTCTAT. Its protein is CASSIPGISGNTLY. The whole CDR3 sequence is CASSIPGISGNTLYF.

As for this clone: All gene names here are mouse names. The CDR3 extends 1 residue past the end of the read, so its final part is completed from the germline J gene. The chain uses TRBV14 and TRBJ2-1; 9 nucleotides align to TRBD1. Germline assignment: CDR1 SGHDT and CDR2 FRDEAV. J was trimmed by 6 bases and V by 2 bases; bases with no gene match: 0. This CDR3 region has 13 residues. The CDR3 protein is CASSLGQGAEQFF. The sequenced CDR3 bases are TGTGCCAGCAGTTTGGGACAGGGTGCTGAGCAGTTC.

Remarks on this clone: Any gene name here is a mouse gene name. The read stops 1 residue short of the end of the CDR3; the missing end is completed from the germline J gene. The chain carries TRBV12-1 and TRBJ1-1; 8 nucleotides line up with TRBD1. V was clipped by 2 bases and J by 11 bases; unmatched bases: 3. CDR1 and CDR2 from the germline V gene are SGHSN and HYEKVE. The CDR3 consists of 11 residues. Incomplete CDR3 DNA: TGTGCCAGCTCTCCTCAGGGGGCCGTCTTC. Translated, it gives CASSPQGAVF. The whole CDR3 protein reads CASSPQGAVFF.

For this clone: Germline and genes here are mouse. The sequence runs out 1 residue before the end of the CDR3; the remainder is reconstructed from the germline J gene. The chain links TRBV13-2 to TRBJ2-4; 7 bases fit TRBD2. The V gene end was trimmed by 3 bases and the J gene end by 2 bases; junction bases not matched to a gene: 3. The germline gives CDR1 NNHNN, CDR2 SYGAGS (reference sequence). The CDR3 length is 14 residues. The chain's CDR3 is CASGAWGFQNTLYF. The part of the CDR3 DNA that was read is TGTGCCAGCGGTGCCTGGGGGTTTCAAAACACCTTGTAC.

As regards this clone: Each gene name is a mouse one. The CDR3 is cut off 1 residue early in the read; its end comes from the germline J gene. The chain combines TRBV13-2 with TRBJ1-4; D not certain. The germline V gene encodes CDR1 NNHNN and CDR2 SYGAGS (reference sequence). Trimming removed 3 bases at V and 0 bases at J, with 3 bases between. The length of the CDR3 is 13 residues. CDR3 bases read: TGTGCCAGCGGTGGATTTTCCAACGAAAGATTATTT. This translates into CASGGFSNERLF. The CDR3, in full, reads CASGGFSNERLFF.

About this clone itself: The germline and genes are mouse ones. The CDR3 goes on 1 residue after the read ends, and that part is filled in from the germline J gene. V and J are TRBV2 and TRBJ2-2; 7 bases match TRBD1. The V segment lost 2 bases and the J segment 0 bases; nucleotides outside the gene matches: 0. The CDR3 is 15 residues long. Germline V gives CDR1 LGHNA, CDR2 YSYQKL. The CDR3 protein is CASSQTGANTGQLYF. Partial CDR3 DNA: TGTGCCAGCAGCCAAACAGGGGCAAACACCGGGCAGCTCTAC.

On this clone: Mouse gene names apply. With the read ending 1 residue before the CDR3 end, the germline J gene is used to fill in that end. The J gene is TRBJ2-5, the V gene TRBV13-2; a weak D match, TRBD2 (7 bases). Trimming took 0 bases from V and 3 from J, leaving 11 bases between them. The CDR3 contains 15 residues. The germline CDR1 and CDR2 sequences are NNHNN and SYGAGS (reference sequence). Partial CDR3 DNA: TGTGCCAGCGGTGATGGGGAGGGGGGGCAAGACACCCAGTAC. Translated: CASGDGEGGQDTQY. The full CDR3 protein is CASGDGEGGQDTQYF.

Notes on this clone: All gene names here are mouse names. The read ends 1 residue shy of where the CDR3 ends; the end is completed using the germline J gene. The chain uses TRBV31 and TRBJ2-7; TRBD1 matches 7 bases. Trimming at V came to 0 bases and at J to 2 bases, leaving 4 bases not matched to a gene. The CDR3 is made up of 14 amino acids. Germline loops: CDR1 GKSSPN, CDR2 SITVG. The CDR3 DNA, read in part, is TGTGCCTGGAGTCTAGTGCAGGGGGCCTATGAACAGTAC. Its translation: CAWSLVQGAYEQY. The whole CDR3 sequence reads CAWSLVQGAYEQYF.

This clone was counted only a few times. The gene symbols are mouse symbols. The CDR3 is cut off 1 residue early in the read; its end comes from the germline J gene. V is TRBV15 and J is TRBJ2-7; 9 positions agree with TRBD2. Germline V CDR1 and CDR2: SGHND, FRSKSL. The junction had 3 bases not matched to a gene; V was cut back by 6 bases and J by 0 bases. This CDR3 comprises 14 residues. The sequenced part of the CDR3 DNA is TGTGCCAGCAGAGACTGGGGGAGCTCCTATGAACAGTAC. It is translated as CASRDWGSSYEQY. The entire CDR3 is CASRDWGSSYEQYF.

This clone was detected a few times. Genes and germline come from the mouse. Coverage ceases 1 residue before the CDR3 finishes, and the germline J gene fills in the end. This chain links TRBV23 with TRBJ2-7; the table names TRBD1, a call not compared with the DNA. CDR1 and CDR2 from the germline V gene are KGHTA and FQNQQP. The CDR3 spans 14 residues. The CDR3 DNA, read in part, is TGCTCCAGCAGTCCGGGACAGGGGGCGCTTGAACAGTAC. Amino acid sequence: CSSSPGQGALEQY. The whole CDR3 sequence reads CSSSPGQGALEQYF.